The 21 T cell receptor beta chains below were found in one sample sequenced in a study of shared clonotypes between healthy human individuals. The table came from immunoSEQ multiplex PCR; TCRdb's copy has only in-frame clones and leaves some out. The data show about 2.3 million clones, 92% seen once. The sample taken for sequencing was naive CD4+ T cells from PBMCs. As to subset: CD45RA+ positively selected. Receptors originate from a man aged 18 to 35 in good health. Some clones in this sample may be carry-over from other donors' samples.

The chain has TRBV19 and TRBJ2-7; 12 positions match TRBD2. The trim removed 5 bases at V and 2 bases at J, leaving 4 bases unmatched. Germline loops: CDR1 LNHDA, CDR2 SQIVND (reference sequence). The CDR3 is made up of 15 amino acids. CDR3 in amino acids: CASSVGLAGPYEQYF. The DNA of the CDR3 is TGTGCCAGTAGTGTAGGACTAGCGGGGCCCTACGAGCAGTACTTC. The entire variable domain, with the rest obtained from reference TRBV19 and TRBJ2-7, is as follows: DGGITQSPKYLFRKEGQNVTLSCEQNLNHDAMYWYRQDPGQGLRLIYYSQIVNDFQKGDIAEGYSVSREKKESFPLTVTSAQKNPTAFYLCASSVGLAGPYEQYFGPGTRLTVT.

To note about this clone: Other DNA sequences of this sample code for an identical CDR3. The chain employs TRBV7-3 and TRBJ2-1; 7 bases agree with TRBD2. The CDR3 loop spans 16 amino acids. J was trimmed by 0 bases and V by 5 bases; bases with no gene match: 7. From germline, CDR1 is SGHTA and CDR2 FQGTGA. The CDR3 reads CASSPLAGGSYNEQFF. The CDR3 coding sequence is TGTGCCAGCAGCCCTTTAGCGGGCGGCTCCTACAATGAGCAGTTCTTC.

V usage is TRBV7-3 and J usage is TRBJ2-3; 9 bases map to TRBD2. The CDR3 loop spans 17 amino acids. V trimming: 1 base; J trimming: 2 bases; junction bases outside the gene matches: 7. The germline V gene encodes CDR1 SGHTA and CDR2 FQGTGA. The CDR3 coding sequence is TGTGCCAGCAGCTTAAGTCCTAGCGGGGTCCTCACAGATACGCAGTATTTT. Translation gives CASSLSPSGVLTDTQYF.

The genes are TRBV2 and TRBJ2-5; a weak D match, TRBD1 (6 bases). The CDR3 totals 14 residues. Germline V CDR1 and CDR2: SNHLY, FYNNEI. V lost 7 bases and J lost 4, with 16 bases in between. CDR3 nucleotide sequence: TGTGCCAGCATAAGTCAGGGGTTTAGAGAGACCCAGTACTTC. Translated, it gives CASISQGFRETQYF.

This chain joins TRBV4-2 and TRBJ2-7; no reliable D call. CDR1 is LGHNA, CDR2 YNFKEQ, per germline. V was trimmed by 4 bases and J by 0 bases, leaving 13 bases between them. There are 15 residues in the CDR3. The CDR3 spells CASSPTTKSSYEQYF. Written as DNA, the CDR3 is TGTGCCAGCAGCCCCACGACGAAAAGCTCCTACGAGCAGTACTTC.

This chain links TRBV29-1 with TRBJ2-2; no definite D call. V lost 4 bases to trimming and J lost 7 bases, with 13 bases between them. The CDR3 is 13 residues long. Germline-derived CDR1 and CDR2 are SQVTM and ANQGSEA. CDR3 sequence (DNA): TGCAGCGTTGCCCGTGGGGTGGACGGGGAGCTGTTTTTT. This gives the protein CSVARGVDGELFF.

The J gene is TRBJ2-7, the V gene TRBV6-1, with TRBD2 matching over 11 bases. This CDR3 is built from 14 residues. The junction had 5 bases not matched to a gene; V was cut back by 7 bases and J by 3 bases. CDR1 and CDR2 (germline): MNHNS, SASEGT. The chain's CDR3 is CASTRLAGSYEQYF. CDR3 nucleotide sequence: TGTGCCAGCACCCGACTAGCGGGGAGCTACGAGCAGTACTTC.

This clone is a singleton in its sample. The genes are TRBV6-5 and TRBJ2-7; D tentatively fits TRBD1 or TRBD2 (5 bases each). This CDR3 has 15 residues. Trimming left V 2 bases short and J 6 bases short, with 17 bases between. CDR1 and CDR2 from the germline V gene are MNHEY and SVGAGI. The CDR3 is CASSYRDRPNREQYF. CDR3 DNA: TGTGCCAGCAGTTACCGGGACCGGCCCAATCGCGAGCAGTACTTC.

The genes are TRBV6-5 and TRBJ2-4; 8 nucleotides align to TRBD2. Germline trimming cut 6 bases from V and 3 bases from J; bases unmatched to any gene: 7. Germline V gene lookup returns CDR1 MNHEY and CDR2 SVGAGI. The CDR3 has 15 amino acids. The CDR3 reads CASRPAGVGKNIQYF. CDR3 in DNA: TGTGCCAGCAGGCCAGCGGGAGTGGGCAAAAACATTCAGTACTTC.

The chain has TRBV10-3 and TRBJ2-2, with TRBD1 matching over 11 bases. This CDR3 spans 14 amino acids. Per the germline V gene, CDR1 is ENHRY and CDR2 is SYGVKD. V was clipped by 7 bases and J by 6 bases; unmatched bases: 4. The CDR3 nucleotides are TGTGCCATCACTGGGGGACAGGGGGCCGGGGAGCTGTTTTTT. Its protein is CAITGGQGAGELFF.

The CDR3 nucleotides read TGCGCCAGCAGCCCCGGGGTTTTTAGGGGGCAGTACGAGCAGTACTTC. This encodes CASSPGVFRGQYEQYF. The chain links TRBV4-1 to TRBJ2-7, with TRBD1 matching over 7 bases. With V trimmed by 4 bases and J by 4 bases, 13 bases remained unmatched. Looked up from germline, CDR1 is MGHRA and CDR2 is YSYEKL. The CDR3 is 16 residues long.

About this clone: The same CDR3 also results from other DNA sequences found in this sample. V gene TRBV28 combines with J gene TRBJ2-2, with D possibly TRBD2 on 6 matching bases. V was clipped by 3 bases and J by 4 bases, with 9 bases between them. The CDR3 totals 14 residues. Germline CDR1 is MDHEN and CDR2 is SYDVKM. The chain's CDR3 is CASSFSGGTGELFF. The CDR3, as DNA: TGTGCCAGCAGTTTTTCCGGGGGCACCGGGGAGCTGTTTTTT.

The V and J genes are TRBV5-1 and TRBJ1-1, with a possible D match to TRBD1 (6 bases). Germline assignment: CDR1 SGHRS and CDR2 YFSETQ. The V end lost 4 bases, the J end lost 4 bases, and 17 bases lay between the germline ends. The CDR3 is 15 amino acids. Here the CDR3 reads CASSVATGSGTEAFF. CDR3 DNA: TGCGCCAGCAGCGTCGCTACAGGGTCGGGCACTGAAGCTTTCTTT.

The V and J genes are TRBV28 and TRBJ1-1; TRBD1 aligns across 12 bases. Germline V lookup: CDR1 MDHEN, CDR2 SYDVKM. After removal of 6 bases from V and 1 base from J, the junction contained 6 bases not matched to a gene. The length of the CDR3 is 16 residues. CDR3: CASRVPGQGANTEAFF. CDR3 nucleotide sequence: TGTGCCAGCAGGGTCCCGGGACAGGGGGCGAACACTGAAGCTTTCTTT.

The chain joins TRBV7-9 to TRBJ2-5; D is possibly TRBD1 (6 bases). Between the trimmed V and J ends, which lost 5 bases and 0 bases, there was a span of 13 bases. Germline CDR1 is SEHNR and CDR2 is FQNEAQ (reference sequence). The CDR3 length is 15 residues. Written as DNA, the CDR3 is TGTGCCAGCAGCCCACGTCAGGGGAACCAAGAGACCCAGTACTTC. Amino acid sequence: CASSPRQGNQETQYF.

This clone was observed a single time. The chain uses TRBV9 and TRBJ2-3; TRBD2 agrees at 8 bases. The V segment lost 0 bases and the J segment 0 bases; nucleotides outside the gene matches: 3. Germline assignment: CDR1 SGDLS and CDR2 YYNGEE. The CDR3 runs to 16 residues. CDR3 bases: TGTGCCAGCAGCGTAGCGTCTAGCGGGAGCACAGATACGCAGTATTTT. This sequence encodes CASSVASSGSTDTQYF.

The chain is built from TRBV18 and TRBJ2-7, with D unresolved. This CDR3 comprises 13 residues. Looked up from germline, CDR1 is KGHSH and CDR2 is LQKENI. Trimming took off 6 bases at V and 7 bases at J, with 16 bases between the two ends. Here the CDR3 reads CASSAGDLREQYF. As DNA, the CDR3 is TGTGCCAGCTCGGCAGGCGACCTACGAGAGCAGTACTTC.

The chain links TRBV11-3 to TRBJ1-1; D may be TRBD1 (6 bases). Germline CDR1 SGHNT, CDR2 YENEEA. Trimming took off 1 base at V and 0 bases at J, with 12 bases between the two ends. The CDR3 length is 16 residues. The CDR3 bases are TGTGCCAGCAGCTTAGGAGGGGGACGGATGAACACTGAAGCTTTCTTT. The encoded protein is CASSLGGGRMNTEAFF.

This clone showed up just once. The chain combines TRBV11-2 with TRBJ1-2; D might be TRBD1 (5 bases). In germline, CDR1 is SGHAT, CDR2 FQNNGV. This CDR3 region has 14 residues. V was cut by 6 bases and J by 2 bases, with 13 bases left in between. This CDR3 reads CASSRGGGNYGYTF. The CDR3 nucleotides are TGTGCCAGCAGTCGCGGGGGGGGAAACTATGGCTACACCTTC.

This clone appeared a single time. The rearrangement uses TRBV30 and TRBJ2-3; D not resolved. The CDR3 has 14 amino acids. CDR1 and CDR2 from the germline V gene are GTSNPN and SVGIG (reference sequence). Trimming took 3 bases from V and 2 from J, leaving 12 bases between them. The CDR3 protein is CAWRRNWDTDTQYF. The CDR3 nucleotides are TGTGCCTGGAGGCGGAATTGGGACACAGATACGCAGTATTTT.

This rearrangement joins TRBV2 to TRBJ2-5, with D possibly TRBD1 on 6 matching bases. Germline V gene sequence: CDR1 SNHLY, CDR2 FYNNEI. With 5 bases removed from V and 1 base from J, the gap between germline ends came to 14 bases. The CDR3 totals 15 residues. The CDR3 nucleotides read TGTGCCAGCAGTAGGCAGGGGACACTCCAAGAGACCCAGTACTTC. Protein product: CASSRQGTLQETQYF.